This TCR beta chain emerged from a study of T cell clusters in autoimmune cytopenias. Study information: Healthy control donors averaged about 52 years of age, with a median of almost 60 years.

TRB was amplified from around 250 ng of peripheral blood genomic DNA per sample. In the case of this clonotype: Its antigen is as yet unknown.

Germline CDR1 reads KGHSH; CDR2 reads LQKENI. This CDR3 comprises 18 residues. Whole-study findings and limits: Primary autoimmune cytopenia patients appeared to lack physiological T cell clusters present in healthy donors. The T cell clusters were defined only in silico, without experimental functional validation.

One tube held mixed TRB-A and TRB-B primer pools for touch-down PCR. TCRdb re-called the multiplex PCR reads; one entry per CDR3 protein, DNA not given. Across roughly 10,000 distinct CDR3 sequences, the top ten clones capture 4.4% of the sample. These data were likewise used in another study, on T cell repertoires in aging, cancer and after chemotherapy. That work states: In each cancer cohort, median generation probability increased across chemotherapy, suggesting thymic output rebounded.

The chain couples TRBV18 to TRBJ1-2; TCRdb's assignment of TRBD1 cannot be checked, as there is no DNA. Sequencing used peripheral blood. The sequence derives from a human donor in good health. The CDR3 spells CASSCPGTGGASLYGYTF.